This paragraph covers one T cell receptor (beta chain) sequence. Its antigen is unknown. Nothing much larger sits one base from this clone, and base qualities are not available. This sample was included in a study of identical twins (TCRdb year 2016). For the study in its entirety: TCR alpha and beta repertoires from monozygotic twins, unrelated adults of various ages and cord blood were deep-sequenced to test whether fetal clonotypes persist. To rule out contamination, replicate twin experiments were performed at different times with different library preparation protocols. The paper's findings and limits, for the study overall: Abundant cord blood beta clonotypes had fewer insertions, young adult naive repertoires showed a similar but weaker trend, and memory repertoires showed no such trend. Because the same donors could not be followed over many years, conclusions were based on cross-sectional statistical analysis. Zero-insertion analyses could be partly confounded by invariant T cells such as MAIT and iNKT, although diverse VJ usage argued against such confounding for most clonotypes. Recombination models systematically underestimated out-of-frame TCR alpha sharing in monozygotic twins but agreed with sharing between unrelated individuals. Out-of-frame TCR alpha sequences shared between twins showed an excess of low generation-probability sequences compared with coincidental sharing between unrelated individuals. The excess sharing between twins in beta out-of-frame sequences was weaker because fewer shared sequences reduced the signal-to-noise ratio.

V loses 2 bases of germline sequence and J loses 0 bases, and the interval between the two ends is 10 bases. Reading the germline V gene gives CDR1 SGHVS and CDR2 FNYEAQ. The CDR3 contains 15 residues, cysteine and phenylalanine counted. The CDR3 DNA has 45 bases and is translated from base 1. All donors were healthy Caucasians. The study also sequenced three unrelated non-twin adults: a male aged 18 to 29, a male aged 50 to 59 and a female aged 50 to 59. Using Miltenyi CD45RO+ enrichment and human naive T-cell isolation kits, memory (CD45RO+) and naive T cells were isolated from PBMC. Receptors were amplified or captured by 5' RACE. Sequencing took place on an Illumina HiSeq 2000. A universal primer binding site was added through template switching, and the final cDNA carried a unique molecular identifier so that TCR cDNA molecules could be counted accurately. Specific primers in the conserved constant-segment region were used to synthesize first-strand cDNA for TCR alpha and beta chains. Each cDNA library was double barcoded, with a SMART-Mk sample barcode plus Illumina barcodes, to control for contamination. TruSeq adapter sequences along with Illumina sample barcodes were introduced in two successive PCR steps. The Illumina HiSeq platform was used with custom primers to sequence TCR alpha and beta cDNA libraries. The authors' pipeline ran thus. MiGEC was used to process raw reads and extract unique molecular identifiers, and MiXCR was used to find CDR3 positions. For each individual, recombination models were inferred using an EM algorithm with the repgenHMM and IGoR tools. Shared clonotype analysis was performed with the tcR package in R, normalizing sharing by the product of cloneset sizes. To study raw recombination free of thymic and clonal selection effects, out-of-frame nonproductive sequences were analyzed. TCRdb trimmed public reads at Q25 via fastp, called clones via MiXCR and kept in-frame beta chains. Every distinct CDR3 protein forms one entry, paired with its most common genes and DNA. TCRdb's processing, not the study's, gives the V and J calls here. The sample table holds 420,000 or so distinct CDR3 sequences, of which around a sixth were seen once. The ten largest clones represent more than 10% of the sample.

The rearranged segments are TRBV7-6 and TRBJ2-5; there is no confident call for the D gene. The receptor was isolated from a man aged 45-65 years in good health. Sequencing used naive T cells sorted from blood. What the cell subset or site label conveys for this sample: cells isolated with a human naive T-cell isolation kit. Here the CDR3 is given as CASSLLPSNQETQYF. Read as DNA, the sequence is TGTGCCAGCAGCTTATTGCCCAGTAACCAAGAGACCCAGTACTTC.